A single sample is the source of the 15 T cell receptor beta chains below, sequenced in a study of T cells in Graves' hyperthyroidism and ophthalmopathy. From RNA transcripts, TCR beta CDR3 regions were amplified. First-round RT-PCR of the TCR CDR3 relied on the HTBI primer set. Each CDR3 protein gets one entry after TCRdb re-called the multiplex PCR reads with MiXCR. Of more than 450,000 distinct CDR3 sequences listed, 20% are singletons. Sequenced sample: blood. The receptors come from a man aged 35 to 55 with Graves' ophthalmopathy.

The V gene is TRBV5-1, the J gene TRBJ1-6, with 8 bases lining up with TRBD1. Germline lookup yields CDR1 SGHRS and CDR2 YFSETQ. V trimming: 4 bases; J trimming: 6 bases; junction bases outside the gene matches: 3. This CDR3 comprises 14 residues. CDR3 nucleotides: TGCGCCAGCAGCAACGGACAGGGTAATTCACCCCTCCACTTT. Protein product: CASSNGQGNSPLHF.

Many counts were recorded for this clonotype. V and J are TRBV12-3 or TRBV12-4 and TRBJ2-6, with D hard to call. Trimming cost V 6 bases and J 2 bases, with 11 bases left between them. The CDR3 has 15 amino acids. In DNA form, the CDR3 reads TGTGCCAGCAGGTCCGGCGCAGCTGGGGCCAACGTCCTGACTTTC. It encodes CASRSGAAGANVLTF.

The V and J genes are TRBV7-2 and TRBJ2-1; 7 bases fit TRBD1. Trimming took 5 bases from V and 9 from J; bases not matched to a gene: 4. CDR1 is SGHTA and CDR2 is FQGNSA in the germline V gene. The CDR3 runs to 12 residues. CDR3 residues: CASSQQGSEQFF. The CDR3, as DNA: TGTGCCAGCAGCCAACAGGGGTCTGAGCAGTTCTTC. The full variable domain, completed using reference TRBV7-2 and TRBJ2-1, is GAGVSQSPSNKVTEKGKDVELRCDPISGHTALYWYRQSLGQGLEFLIYFQGNSAPDKSGLPSDRFSAERTGGSVSTLTIQRTQQEDSAVYLCASSQQGSEQFFGPGTRLTVL.

This clonotype was picked up a small number of times. This may arise from a read error, as a much more abundant clone is one base away. The chain links TRBV28 to TRBJ2-3; D may be TRBD1 (6 bases). Germline CDR1 is MDHEN and CDR2 is SYDVKM. The CDR3 runs to 16 residues. The CDR3 sequence is CASNLWLPGGTDTQYF. The CDR3 nucleotides are TGTGCCAGCAATTTATGGCTTCCAGGGGGCACAGATACGCAGTATTTT.

The gene calls are TRBV12-3 or TRBV12-4 and TRBJ2-3, with D hard to call. The V end was cut by 2 bases, the J end by 1 base, with 7 bases between. This CDR3 is 14 amino acids long. Here the CDR3 reads CASSLFQGTDTQYF. The CDR3 nucleotides read TGTGCCAGCAGTTTATTCCAGGGCACAGATACGCAGTATTTT.

This clonotype was seen more than once but under ten times. The gene calls are TRBV5-1 and TRBJ2-7; D gene unclear. This CDR3 has 13 residues. Trimming took off 2 bases at V and 7 bases at J, with 13 bases between the two ends. Germline CDR1 is SGHRS and CDR2 is YFSETQ. The CDR3 DNA reads as TGCGCCAGCAGCTTAGGCTATATCGGGGAGCAGTACTTC. Translating it yields CASSLGYIGEQYF.

This clonotype was counted only a few times. The chain couples TRBV2 to TRBJ2-7; no definite D call. The CDR3 length is 12 residues. Deletions cut 6 bases from V and 6 bases from J, with 12 bases between. Germline V gene data show CDR1 as SNHLY and CDR2 as FYNNEI. As DNA, the CDR3 is TGTGCCAGCAGAGGCGAAAGCTGCGAGCAGTACTTC. This gives the protein CASRGESCEQYF.

This clonotype was counted ten times or more. For the CDR3, the DNA is TGTGCCAGCAGTTCCAAGAACGAGCAGTACTTC. Encoded protein: CASSSKNEQYF. V is TRBV28 and J is TRBJ2-7; no reliable D call. This CDR3 has 11 residues. Trimming left V 4 bases short and J 5 bases short, with 6 bases between. Germline lookup yields CDR1 MDHEN and CDR2 SYDVKM. Full variable domain (remainder filled in from reference TRBV28 and TRBJ2-7): DVKVTQSSRYLVKRTGEKVFLECVQDMDHENMFWYRQDPGLGLRLIYFSYDVKMKEKGDIPEGYSVSREKKERFSLILESASTNQTSMYLCASSSKNEQYFGPGTRLTVT.

V and J are TRBV30 and TRBJ2-3; D possibly corresponds to TRBD2 (5 bases). Trimming removed 4 bases at V and 4 bases at J, with 12 bases between. The CDR3 is 13 residues long. Germline V gene lookup returns CDR1 GTSNPN and CDR2 SVGIG (reference sequence). The CDR3 loop is CAWTRRWADTQYF. CDR3 DNA: TGTGCCTGGACTAGGAGGTGGGCAGATACGCAGTATTTT.

In its sample, this clonotype was seen a few times. One end of the junction fails to match germline, which may point to a read error. This chain connects TRBV20-1 to TRBJ2-2; D ambiguous. The germline V gene has CDR1 DFQATT and CDR2 SNEGSKA (reference sequence). This CDR3 is built from 11 residues. The CDR3 sequence: CSAREDGELFF. The CDR3 bases are TGCAGTGCCAGAGAGGACGGGGAGCTGTTTTTT.

The chain employs TRBV15 and TRBJ1-4; no clear D. The CDR3 is made up of 13 amino acids. Germline values: CDR1 LNHNV, CDR2 YYDKDF (reference sequence). Trimming removed 1 base at V and 6 bases at J, with 6 bases between. As DNA, the CDR3 is TGTGCCACCAGCAGAGGGGAGGATGAAAAACTGTTTTTT. Its protein product is CATSRGEDEKLFF.

The rearrangement uses TRBV14 and TRBJ2-4; D gene ambiguous. This CDR3 is 16 amino acids long. The germline V gene has CDR1 SGHDN and CDR2 FVKESK. Trimming left V 2 bases short and J 0 bases short, with 11 bases between. Written as DNA, the CDR3 is TGTGCCAGCAGCCAATCGGTTCACTCAGCCAAAAACATTCAGTACTTC. Residues: CASSQSVHSAKNIQYF.

At least ten counts were recorded for this clonotype. The V call is TRBV18, the J call TRBJ1-2, with 7 bases matching TRBD1. Germline CDR1 and CDR2: KGHSH and LQKENI. The CDR3 spans 17 residues. The V segment lost 2 bases and the J segment 3 bases; nucleotides outside the gene matches: 12. The CDR3 coding sequence is TGTGCCAGCTCACCAGGACAGGCCAACCTGGGGGACTATGGCTACACCTTC. Protein: CASSPGQANLGDYGYTF.

This clonotype was observed at least ten times. The chain uses TRBV20-1 and TRBJ2-5; D possibly corresponds to TRBD1 (5 bases). V lost 1 base to trimming and J lost 3 bases, with 15 bases between them. The CDR3 covers 15 residues. The germline V gene encodes CDR1 DFQATT and CDR2 SNEGSKA (reference sequence). Here the CDR3 reads CSARARGQQEETQYF. The CDR3 DNA reads TGCAGTGCTAGAGCAAGGGGCCAGCAGGAAGAGACCCAGTACTTC.

The chain joins TRBV24-1 to TRBJ1-1, with D possibly TRBD1 on 6 matching bases. The ends were cut back, 2 bases at V and 12 bases at J, with 15 bases in the middle. The CDR3 covers 13 residues. CDR1 and CDR2 (germline): KGHDR, SFDVKD. The CDR3 sequence: CATSDSSTGRTFF. The CDR3 bases are TGTGCCACCAGTGATTCTTCTACAGGGAGGACTTTCTTT.